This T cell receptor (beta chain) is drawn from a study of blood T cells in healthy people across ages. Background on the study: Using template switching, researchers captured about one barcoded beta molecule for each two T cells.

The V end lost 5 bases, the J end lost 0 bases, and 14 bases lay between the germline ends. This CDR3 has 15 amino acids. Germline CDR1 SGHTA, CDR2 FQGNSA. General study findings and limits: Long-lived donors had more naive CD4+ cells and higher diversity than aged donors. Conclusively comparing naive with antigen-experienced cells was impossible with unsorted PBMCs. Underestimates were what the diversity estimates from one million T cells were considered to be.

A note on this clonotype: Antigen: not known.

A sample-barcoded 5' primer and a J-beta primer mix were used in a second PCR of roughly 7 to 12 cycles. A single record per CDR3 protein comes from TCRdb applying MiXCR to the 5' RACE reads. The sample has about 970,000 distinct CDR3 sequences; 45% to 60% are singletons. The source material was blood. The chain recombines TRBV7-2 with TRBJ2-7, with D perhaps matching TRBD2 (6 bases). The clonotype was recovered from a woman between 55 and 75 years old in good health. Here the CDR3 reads CASSRESTSSYEQYF. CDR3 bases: TGTGCCAGCAGCCGGGAGAGTACAAGCTCCTACGAGCAGTACTTC. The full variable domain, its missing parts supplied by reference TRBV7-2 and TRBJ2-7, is GAGVSQSPSNKVTEKGKDVELRCDPISGHTALYWYRQSLGQGLEFLIYFQGNSAPDKSGLPSDRFSAERTGGSVSTLTIQRTQQEDSAVYLCASSRESTSSYEQYFGPGTRLTVT.